Listed below are T cell receptor beta chains from one sample, sequenced in a study of vaccination and CD4 T cells after COVID-19. These receptors have no identified antigens. TCRdb redid the calling of the PCR reads with MiXCR, one entry per CDR3 protein. The sample carries more than 10,000 distinct CDR3 sequences, 25% to 40% recorded once. The material sequenced was CD4+ T cells from blood, cultured in vitro, taken after SARS-CoV-2 vaccination. The receptors here all came from a human donor who had recovered from COVID-19. CDR3s include the opening cysteine and the closing phenylalanine or tryptophan. D genes are given only for firm matches. Clone sizes are given selectively: once, few, many, or a class where the clone is expanded.

d_call: -
v_call: TRBV20-1
j_call: TRBJ2-7
cdr3_length: 14
clone_size: few
cdr3_aa: CSASLLAHSYEQYF
cdr3_nt: TGCAGTGCTAGCCTCCTGGCGCACTCCTACGAGCAGTACTTC

d_call: -
v_call: TRBV7-2
j_call: TRBJ2-1
cdr3_length: 15
clone_size: -
cdr3_aa: CASSRRIEGFNEQFF
cdr3_nt: TGTGCCAGCAGCCGGCGGATAGAGGGCTTCAATGAGCAGTTCTTC

d_call: -
v_call: TRBV20-1
j_call: TRBJ2-1
cdr3_length: 14
clone_size: -
cdr3_aa: CSARVGGSDNEQFF
cdr3_nt: TGCAGTGCTAGAGTTGGAGGCAGCGACAATGAGCAGTTCTTC

d_call: TRBD1
v_call: TRBV6-1
j_call: TRBJ1-5
cdr3_length: 14
clone_size: -
cdr3_aa: CAHGTGGSNQPQHF
cdr3_nt: TGTGCCCATGGGACAGGGGGCAGCAATCAGCCCCAGCATTTT

d_call: -
v_call: TRBV20-1
j_call: TRBJ2-3
cdr3_length: 14
clone_size: -
cdr3_aa: CSAPPLSWPDTQYF
cdr3_nt: TGCAGTGCACCACCCTTAAGCTGGCCAGATACGCAGTATTTT

d_call: -
v_call: TRBV11-2
j_call: TRBJ1-6
cdr3_length: 14
clone_size: -
cdr3_aa: CASRPRSYNSPLHF
cdr3_nt: TGTGCCAGCCGCCCCCGGTCGTATAATTCACCCCTCCACTTT

d_call: TRBD2
v_call: TRBV19
j_call: TRBJ2-4
cdr3_length: 16
clone_size: few
cdr3_aa: CASSRRGDLAKNIQYF
cdr3_nt: TGTGCCAGTAGTCGCCGGGGGGACCTAGCCAAAAACATTCAGTACTTC

d_call: -
v_call: TRBV19
j_call: TRBJ2-5
cdr3_length: 15
clone_size: few
cdr3_aa: CASSIELISQETQYF
cdr3_nt: TGTGCCAGTAGTATTGAGCTGATATCTCAAGAGACCCAGTACTTC

d_call: TRBD1
v_call: TRBV6-2/TRBV6-3
j_call: TRBJ2-3
cdr3_length: 15
clone_size: few
cdr3_aa: CASSYYDRVQNTQYF
cdr3_nt: TGTGCCAGCAGTTACTATGACAGGGTGCAAAATACGCAGTATTTT

d_call: -
v_call: TRBV6-1
j_call: TRBJ1-5
cdr3_length: 15
clone_size: few
cdr3_aa: CASSETRYSNQPQHF
cdr3_nt: TGTGCCAGCAGCGAAACCAGGTATAGCAATCAGCCCCAGCATTTT

d_call: TRBD1
v_call: TRBV6-2/TRBV6-3
j_call: TRBJ1-4
cdr3_length: 15
clone_size: -
cdr3_aa: CASSSSGTGHEKLFF
cdr3_nt: TGTGCCAGCAGTTCGTCCGGGACAGGGCATGAAAAACTGTTTTTT

d_call: -
v_call: TRBV9
j_call: TRBJ1-3
cdr3_length: 14
clone_size: -
cdr3_aa: CASSQTGTGNTIYF
cdr3_nt: TGTGCCAGCAGCCAGACGGGCACTGGAAACACCATATATTTT

d_call: -
v_call: TRBV28
j_call: TRBJ1-1
cdr3_length: 15
clone_size: -
cdr3_aa: CASSLGTRGYTEAFF
cdr3_nt: TGTGCCAGCAGTTTAGGGACGAGAGGGTACACTGAAGCTTTCTTT

d_call: TRBD1
v_call: TRBV19
j_call: TRBJ2-5
cdr3_length: 17
clone_size: -
cdr3_aa: CASSIRRRTGVGETQYF
cdr3_nt: TGTGCCAGTAGTATCAGGAGGCGGACAGGGGTTGGGGAGACCCAGTACTTC

d_call: -
v_call: TRBV6-1
j_call: TRBJ2-6
cdr3_length: 17
clone_size: -
cdr3_aa: CASSEWAGVAGANVLTF
cdr3_nt: TGTGCCAGCAGTGAATGGGCAGGGGTGGCTGGGGCCAACGTCCTGACTTTC

d_call: -
v_call: TRBV7-2
j_call: TRBJ2-7
cdr3_length: 15
clone_size: -
cdr3_aa: CASSRSFLRGYEQYF
cdr3_nt: TGTGCCAGCAGCCGAAGTTTTTTGCGGGGTTACGAGCAGTACTTC

d_call: TRBD1
v_call: TRBV29-1
j_call: TRBJ1-2
cdr3_length: 13
clone_size: medium-sized
cdr3_aa: CSGGTAANYGYTF
cdr3_nt: TGCAGCGGCGGGACAGCCGCTAACTATGGCTACACCTTC

d_call: TRBD1
v_call: TRBV7-2
j_call: TRBJ1-4
cdr3_length: 17
clone_size: -
cdr3_aa: CASSLGLTGGATEKLFF
cdr3_nt: TGTGCCAGCAGCTTAGGGCTCACAGGGGGCGCGACTGAAAAACTGTTTTTT

d_call: TRBD1
v_call: TRBV10-2
j_call: TRBJ2-7
cdr3_length: 15
clone_size: -
cdr3_aa: CASVLTGTGTGGQYF
cdr3_nt: TGCGCCAGCGTCTTGACCGGGACAGGGACTGGGGGGCAGTACTTC

d_call: TRBD1
v_call: TRBV19
j_call: TRBJ1-6
cdr3_length: 15
clone_size: few
cdr3_aa: CASKDRGQNNSPLHF
cdr3_nt: TGTGCCAGTAAAGACAGGGGCCAGAATAATTCACCCCTCCACTTT

d_call: -
v_call: TRBV6-5
j_call: TRBJ1-3
cdr3_length: 15
clone_size: -
cdr3_aa: CASSYDSLPGNTIYF
cdr3_nt: TGTGCCAGCAGTTACGACAGTCTCCCTGGAAACACCATATATTTT

d_call: TRBD1
v_call: TRBV11-1
j_call: TRBJ2-6
cdr3_length: 17
clone_size: -
cdr3_aa: CASSFRQGTSGANVLTF
cdr3_nt: TGTGCCAGCAGCTTTCGACAGGGGACCTCTGGGGCCAACGTCCTGACTTTC

d_call: TRBD2
v_call: TRBV7-2
j_call: TRBJ2-7
cdr3_length: 15
clone_size: -
cdr3_aa: CASSAGLAGLYEQYF
cdr3_nt: TGTGCCAGCAGCGCGGGACTAGCGGGCCTATACGAGCAGTACTTC